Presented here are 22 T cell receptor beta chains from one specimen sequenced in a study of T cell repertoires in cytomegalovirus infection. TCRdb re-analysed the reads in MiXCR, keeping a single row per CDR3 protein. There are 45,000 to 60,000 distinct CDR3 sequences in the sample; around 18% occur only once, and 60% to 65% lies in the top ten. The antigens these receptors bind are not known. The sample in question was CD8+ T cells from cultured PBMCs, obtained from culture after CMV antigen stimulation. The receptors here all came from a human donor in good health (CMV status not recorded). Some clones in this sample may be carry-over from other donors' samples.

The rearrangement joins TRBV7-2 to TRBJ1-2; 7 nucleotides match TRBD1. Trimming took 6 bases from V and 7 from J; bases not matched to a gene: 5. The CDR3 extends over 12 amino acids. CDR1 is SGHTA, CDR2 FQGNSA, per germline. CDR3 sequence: CASSPGTAGYTF. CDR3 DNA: TGTGCCAGCAGTCCCGGGACAGCTGGCTACACCTTC.

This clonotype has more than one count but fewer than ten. In nucleotides, the CDR3 is TGTGCCAGCAGCTTAGAAGTAGGGTTCAATGAGCAGTTCTTC. Its protein is CASSLEVGFNEQFF. The V call is TRBV7-2, the J call TRBJ2-1; D not resolved. Germline V gene data show CDR1 as SGHTA and CDR2 as FQGNSA. Trimming cost V 1 base and J 6 bases, with 10 bases left between them. The CDR3 runs to 14 residues.

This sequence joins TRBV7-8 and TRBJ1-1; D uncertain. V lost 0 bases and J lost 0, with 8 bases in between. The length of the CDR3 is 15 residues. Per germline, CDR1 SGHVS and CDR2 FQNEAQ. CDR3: CASSLAVAVNTEAFF. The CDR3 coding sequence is TGTGCCAGCAGCTTAGCGGTAGCGGTGAACACTGAAGCTTTCTTT. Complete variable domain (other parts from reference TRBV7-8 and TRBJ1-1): GAGVSQSPRYKVAKRGQDVALRCDPISGHVSLFWYQQALGQGPEFLTYFQNEAQLDKSGLPSDRFFAERPEGSVSTLKIQRTQQEDSAVYLCASSLAVAVNTEAFFGQGTRLTVV.

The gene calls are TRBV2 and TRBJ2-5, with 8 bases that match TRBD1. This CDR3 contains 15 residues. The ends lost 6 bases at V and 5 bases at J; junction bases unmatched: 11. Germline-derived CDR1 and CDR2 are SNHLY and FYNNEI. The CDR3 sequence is CASRGEDRETETQYF. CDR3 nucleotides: TGTGCCAGCAGGGGGGAGGACAGGGAGACGGAGACCCAGTACTTC. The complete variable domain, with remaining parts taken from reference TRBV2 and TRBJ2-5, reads EPEVTQTPSHQVTQMGQEVILRCVPISNHLYFYWYRQILGQKVEFLVSFYNNEISEKSEIFDDQFSVERPDGSNFTLKIRSTKLEDSAMYFCASRGEDRETETQYFGPGTRLLVL.

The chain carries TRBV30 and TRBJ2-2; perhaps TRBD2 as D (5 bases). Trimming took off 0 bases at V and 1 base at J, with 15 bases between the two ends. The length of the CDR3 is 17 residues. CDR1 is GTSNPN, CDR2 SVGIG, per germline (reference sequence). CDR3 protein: CAWSVSWAGLNTGELFF. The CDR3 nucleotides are TGTGCCTGGAGTGTAAGTTGGGCCGGACTGAACACCGGGGAGCTGTTTTTT.

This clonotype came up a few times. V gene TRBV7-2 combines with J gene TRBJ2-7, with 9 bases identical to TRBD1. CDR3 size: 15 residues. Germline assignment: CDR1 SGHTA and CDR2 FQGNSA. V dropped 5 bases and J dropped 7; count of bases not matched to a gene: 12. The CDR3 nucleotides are TGTGCCAGCAGCCCCGGGACAGGGCCCCTCGTGGAGCAGTACTTC. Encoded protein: CASSPGTGPLVEQYF.

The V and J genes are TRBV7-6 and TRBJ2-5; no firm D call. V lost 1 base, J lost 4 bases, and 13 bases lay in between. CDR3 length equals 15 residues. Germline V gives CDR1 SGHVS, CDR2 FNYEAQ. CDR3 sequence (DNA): TGTGCCAGCAGCTTAGGCGTGGAGCAACGAGAGACCCAGTACTTC. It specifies CASSLGVEQRETQYF.

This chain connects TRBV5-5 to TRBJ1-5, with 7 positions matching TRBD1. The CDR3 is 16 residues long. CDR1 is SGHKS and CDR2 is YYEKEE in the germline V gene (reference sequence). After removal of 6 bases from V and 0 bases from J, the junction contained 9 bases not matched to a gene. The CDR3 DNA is TGTGCCAGCAAAAGGGGGCAGGATTATAGCAATCAGCCCCAGCATTTT. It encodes CASKRGQDYSNQPQHF. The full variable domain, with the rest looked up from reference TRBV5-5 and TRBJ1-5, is DAGVTQSPTHLIKTRGQQVTLRCSPISGHKSVSWYQQVLGQGPQFIFQYYEKEERGRGNFPDRFSARQFPNYSSELNVNALLLGDSALYLCASKRGQDYSNQPQHFGDGTRLSIL.

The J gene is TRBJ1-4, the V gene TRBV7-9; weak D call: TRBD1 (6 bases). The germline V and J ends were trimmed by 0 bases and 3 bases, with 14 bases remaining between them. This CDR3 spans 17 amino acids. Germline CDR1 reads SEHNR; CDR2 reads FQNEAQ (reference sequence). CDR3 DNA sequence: TGTGCCAGCAGCTTAGCGGGGGCGGTGGCGGCTAATGAAAAACTGTTTTTT. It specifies CASSLAGAVAANEKLFF.

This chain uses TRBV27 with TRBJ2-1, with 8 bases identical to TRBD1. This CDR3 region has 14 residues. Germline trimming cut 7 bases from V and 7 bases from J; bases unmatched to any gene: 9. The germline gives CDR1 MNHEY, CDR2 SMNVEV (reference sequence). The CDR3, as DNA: TGTGCCAGCAACCCCAGGGGGCCTACAAATGAGCAGTTCTTC. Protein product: CASNPRGPTNEQFF.

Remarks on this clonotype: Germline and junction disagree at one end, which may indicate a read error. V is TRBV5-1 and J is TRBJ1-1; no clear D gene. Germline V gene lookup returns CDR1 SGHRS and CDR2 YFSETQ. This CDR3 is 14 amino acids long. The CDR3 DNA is TGCCCCAGCACCCCCCTCGGGGAAGGGACTGAAGCTTTCTTT. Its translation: CPSTPLGEGTEAFF. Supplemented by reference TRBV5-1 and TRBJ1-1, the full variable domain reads KAGVTQTPRYLIKTRGQQVTLSCSPISGHRSVSWYQQTPGQGLQFLFEYFSETQRNKGNFPGRFSGRQFSNSRSEMNVSTLELGDSALYLCPSTPLGEGTEAFFGQGTRLTVV.

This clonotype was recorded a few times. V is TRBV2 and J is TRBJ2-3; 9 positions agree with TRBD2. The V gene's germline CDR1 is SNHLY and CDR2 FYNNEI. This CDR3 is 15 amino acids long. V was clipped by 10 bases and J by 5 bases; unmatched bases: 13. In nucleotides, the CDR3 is TGTGCCACCATAAAGCGGGGGGCACTGGGAGATACGCAGTATTTT. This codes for CATIKRGALGDTQYF.

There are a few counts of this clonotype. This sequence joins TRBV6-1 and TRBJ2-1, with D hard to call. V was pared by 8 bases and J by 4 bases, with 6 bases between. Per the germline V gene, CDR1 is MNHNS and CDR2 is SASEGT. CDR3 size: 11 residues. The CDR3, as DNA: TGTGCCAGCGACCGTTACAATGAGCAGTTCTTC. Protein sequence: CASDRYNEQFF.

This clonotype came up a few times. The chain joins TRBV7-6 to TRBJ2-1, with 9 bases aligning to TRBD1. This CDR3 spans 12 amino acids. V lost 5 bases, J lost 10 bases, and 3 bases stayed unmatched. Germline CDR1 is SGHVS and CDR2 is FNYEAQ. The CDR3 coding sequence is TGTGCCAGCAGCCCCGGGACAGGGGAGCAGTTCTTC. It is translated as CASSPGTGEQFF. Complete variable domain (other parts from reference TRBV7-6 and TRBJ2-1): GAGVSQSPRYKVTKRGQDVALRCDPISGHVSLYWYRQALGQGPEFLTYFNYEAQQDKSGLPNDRFSAERPEGSISTLTIQRTEQRDSAMYRCASSPGTGEQFFGPGTRLTVL.

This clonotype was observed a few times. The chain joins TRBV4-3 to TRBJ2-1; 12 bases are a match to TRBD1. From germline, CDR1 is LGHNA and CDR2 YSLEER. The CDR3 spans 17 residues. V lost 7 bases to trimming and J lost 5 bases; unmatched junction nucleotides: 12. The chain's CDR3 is CASNSGTGGRGDNEQFF. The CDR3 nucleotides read TGCGCCAGCAACTCCGGGACAGGGGGCCGTGGGGACAATGAGCAGTTCTTC.

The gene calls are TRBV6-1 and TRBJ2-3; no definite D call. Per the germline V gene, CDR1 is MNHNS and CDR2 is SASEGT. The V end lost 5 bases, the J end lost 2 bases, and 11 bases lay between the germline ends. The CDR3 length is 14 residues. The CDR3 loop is CASSPTENTDTQYF. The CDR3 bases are TGTGCCAGCAGTCCTACGGAGAACACAGATACGCAGTATTTT.

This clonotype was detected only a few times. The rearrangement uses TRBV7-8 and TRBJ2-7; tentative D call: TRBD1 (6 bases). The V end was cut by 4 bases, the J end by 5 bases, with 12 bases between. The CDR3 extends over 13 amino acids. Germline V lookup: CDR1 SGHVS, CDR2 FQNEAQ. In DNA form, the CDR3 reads TGTGCCAGCAGCTCAAACCCAGGGGACGAGCAGTACTTC. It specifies CASSSNPGDEQYF. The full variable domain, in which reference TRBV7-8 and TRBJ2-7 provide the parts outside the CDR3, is GAGVSQSPRYKVAKRGQDVALRCDPISGHVSLFWYQQALGQGPEFLTYFQNEAQLDKSGLPSDRFFAERPEGSVSTLKIQRTQQEDSAVYLCASSSNPGDEQYFGPGTRLTVT.

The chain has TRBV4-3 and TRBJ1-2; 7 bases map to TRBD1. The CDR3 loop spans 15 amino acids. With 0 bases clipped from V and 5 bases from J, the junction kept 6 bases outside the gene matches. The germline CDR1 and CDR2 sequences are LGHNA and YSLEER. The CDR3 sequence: CASSQEWIQGYGYTF. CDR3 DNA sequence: TGCGCCAGCAGCCAAGAGTGGATACAGGGGTATGGCTACACCTTC.

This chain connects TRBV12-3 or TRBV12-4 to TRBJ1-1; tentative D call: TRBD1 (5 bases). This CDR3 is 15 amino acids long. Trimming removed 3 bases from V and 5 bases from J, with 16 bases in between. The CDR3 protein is CASSFSPRVGTEAFF. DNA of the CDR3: TGTGCCAGCAGTTTCTCCCCCAGGGTAGGAACTGAAGCTTTCTTT.

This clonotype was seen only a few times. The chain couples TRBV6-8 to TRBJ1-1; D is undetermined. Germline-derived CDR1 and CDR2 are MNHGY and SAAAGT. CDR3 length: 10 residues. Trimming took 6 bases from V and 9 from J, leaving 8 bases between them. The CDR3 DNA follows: TGTGCCAGCAGGGCCGGGCAAGCTTTCTTT. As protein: CASRAGQAFF.

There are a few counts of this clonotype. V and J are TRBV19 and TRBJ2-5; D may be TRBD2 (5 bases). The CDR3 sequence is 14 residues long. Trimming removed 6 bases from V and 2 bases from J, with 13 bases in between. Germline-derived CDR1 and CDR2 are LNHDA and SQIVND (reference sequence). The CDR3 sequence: CASSDGSGQETQYF. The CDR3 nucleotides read TGTGCCAGTAGCGACGGAAGCGGACAAGAGACCCAGTACTTC.

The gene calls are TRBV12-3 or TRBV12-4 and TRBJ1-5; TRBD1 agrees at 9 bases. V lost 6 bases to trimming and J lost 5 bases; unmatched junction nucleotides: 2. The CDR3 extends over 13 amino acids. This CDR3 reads CASRRQGDQPQHF. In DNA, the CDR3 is TGTGCCAGCAGGCGACAGGGGGATCAGCCCCAGCATTTT.